This TCR beta chain was retrieved from a study of shared clonotypes between healthy human individuals. A note on this clone: Its antigen remains unidentified.

The trim removed 1 base at V and 3 bases at J, leaving 6 bases unmatched. Germline CDR1 is SGHDN and CDR2 is FVKESK. CDR3 length: 16 amino acids. The study, taken as a whole, reports: A generally larger estimated richness was seen in naive subsets than in memory subsets.

Method: immunoSEQ multiplex PCR; TCRdb's copy keeps in-frame clones and lacks some. The repertoire holds about 1.4 million clones, with roughly 96% as singletons. This receptor was obtained from a man aged 25 to 40 in good health. The sample taken for sequencing was naive CD4+ T cells sorted from blood. As to subset: CD45RA+ positively selected. This chain uses TRBV14 with TRBJ2-5; 9 bases fit TRBD1. The CDR3 region is CASSQVRTGVEETQYF. The DNA of the CDR3 is TGTGCCAGCAGCCAAGTACGGACAGGGGTGGAAGAGACCCAGTACTTC.